The following is a TCR beta chain sequence with its context. Its antigen is unknown. The assay was immunoSEQ multiplex PCR, and TCRdb's table has in-frame clones only and misses some. In the table there are tens of thousands of clones, about 89% of which are singletons. The sample comes from a study of graft-versus-host responses after intestinal transplantation. For the study at large: For two to four years after anti-thymocyte globulin induction, all recipients took tacrolimus and steroids. General study points: When patients had graft-donor T cell macrochimerism, their allografts held high graft-versus-host to host-versus-graft clonal ratios. GvH clones appeared in recipient marrow, some first in ileum or blood.

V was trimmed by 3 bases and J by 4 bases, leaving 10 bases between them. The CDR3 extends over 13 amino acids. CDR1 GTSNPN and CDR2 SVGIG come from the germline V gene (reference sequence). This clonotype was sampled from a human donor who received an intestinal transplant. This chain connects TRBV30 to TRBJ1-5; perhaps TRBD1 as D (5 bases). The sample consisted of unstimulated CD4+ T cells sorted from spleen or lymph node cells, taken before intestinal transplant. CDR3 residues: CAWRGRANQPQHF. In DNA form, the CDR3 reads TGTGCCTGGAGAGGCAGGGCGAATCAGCCCCAGCATTTT.